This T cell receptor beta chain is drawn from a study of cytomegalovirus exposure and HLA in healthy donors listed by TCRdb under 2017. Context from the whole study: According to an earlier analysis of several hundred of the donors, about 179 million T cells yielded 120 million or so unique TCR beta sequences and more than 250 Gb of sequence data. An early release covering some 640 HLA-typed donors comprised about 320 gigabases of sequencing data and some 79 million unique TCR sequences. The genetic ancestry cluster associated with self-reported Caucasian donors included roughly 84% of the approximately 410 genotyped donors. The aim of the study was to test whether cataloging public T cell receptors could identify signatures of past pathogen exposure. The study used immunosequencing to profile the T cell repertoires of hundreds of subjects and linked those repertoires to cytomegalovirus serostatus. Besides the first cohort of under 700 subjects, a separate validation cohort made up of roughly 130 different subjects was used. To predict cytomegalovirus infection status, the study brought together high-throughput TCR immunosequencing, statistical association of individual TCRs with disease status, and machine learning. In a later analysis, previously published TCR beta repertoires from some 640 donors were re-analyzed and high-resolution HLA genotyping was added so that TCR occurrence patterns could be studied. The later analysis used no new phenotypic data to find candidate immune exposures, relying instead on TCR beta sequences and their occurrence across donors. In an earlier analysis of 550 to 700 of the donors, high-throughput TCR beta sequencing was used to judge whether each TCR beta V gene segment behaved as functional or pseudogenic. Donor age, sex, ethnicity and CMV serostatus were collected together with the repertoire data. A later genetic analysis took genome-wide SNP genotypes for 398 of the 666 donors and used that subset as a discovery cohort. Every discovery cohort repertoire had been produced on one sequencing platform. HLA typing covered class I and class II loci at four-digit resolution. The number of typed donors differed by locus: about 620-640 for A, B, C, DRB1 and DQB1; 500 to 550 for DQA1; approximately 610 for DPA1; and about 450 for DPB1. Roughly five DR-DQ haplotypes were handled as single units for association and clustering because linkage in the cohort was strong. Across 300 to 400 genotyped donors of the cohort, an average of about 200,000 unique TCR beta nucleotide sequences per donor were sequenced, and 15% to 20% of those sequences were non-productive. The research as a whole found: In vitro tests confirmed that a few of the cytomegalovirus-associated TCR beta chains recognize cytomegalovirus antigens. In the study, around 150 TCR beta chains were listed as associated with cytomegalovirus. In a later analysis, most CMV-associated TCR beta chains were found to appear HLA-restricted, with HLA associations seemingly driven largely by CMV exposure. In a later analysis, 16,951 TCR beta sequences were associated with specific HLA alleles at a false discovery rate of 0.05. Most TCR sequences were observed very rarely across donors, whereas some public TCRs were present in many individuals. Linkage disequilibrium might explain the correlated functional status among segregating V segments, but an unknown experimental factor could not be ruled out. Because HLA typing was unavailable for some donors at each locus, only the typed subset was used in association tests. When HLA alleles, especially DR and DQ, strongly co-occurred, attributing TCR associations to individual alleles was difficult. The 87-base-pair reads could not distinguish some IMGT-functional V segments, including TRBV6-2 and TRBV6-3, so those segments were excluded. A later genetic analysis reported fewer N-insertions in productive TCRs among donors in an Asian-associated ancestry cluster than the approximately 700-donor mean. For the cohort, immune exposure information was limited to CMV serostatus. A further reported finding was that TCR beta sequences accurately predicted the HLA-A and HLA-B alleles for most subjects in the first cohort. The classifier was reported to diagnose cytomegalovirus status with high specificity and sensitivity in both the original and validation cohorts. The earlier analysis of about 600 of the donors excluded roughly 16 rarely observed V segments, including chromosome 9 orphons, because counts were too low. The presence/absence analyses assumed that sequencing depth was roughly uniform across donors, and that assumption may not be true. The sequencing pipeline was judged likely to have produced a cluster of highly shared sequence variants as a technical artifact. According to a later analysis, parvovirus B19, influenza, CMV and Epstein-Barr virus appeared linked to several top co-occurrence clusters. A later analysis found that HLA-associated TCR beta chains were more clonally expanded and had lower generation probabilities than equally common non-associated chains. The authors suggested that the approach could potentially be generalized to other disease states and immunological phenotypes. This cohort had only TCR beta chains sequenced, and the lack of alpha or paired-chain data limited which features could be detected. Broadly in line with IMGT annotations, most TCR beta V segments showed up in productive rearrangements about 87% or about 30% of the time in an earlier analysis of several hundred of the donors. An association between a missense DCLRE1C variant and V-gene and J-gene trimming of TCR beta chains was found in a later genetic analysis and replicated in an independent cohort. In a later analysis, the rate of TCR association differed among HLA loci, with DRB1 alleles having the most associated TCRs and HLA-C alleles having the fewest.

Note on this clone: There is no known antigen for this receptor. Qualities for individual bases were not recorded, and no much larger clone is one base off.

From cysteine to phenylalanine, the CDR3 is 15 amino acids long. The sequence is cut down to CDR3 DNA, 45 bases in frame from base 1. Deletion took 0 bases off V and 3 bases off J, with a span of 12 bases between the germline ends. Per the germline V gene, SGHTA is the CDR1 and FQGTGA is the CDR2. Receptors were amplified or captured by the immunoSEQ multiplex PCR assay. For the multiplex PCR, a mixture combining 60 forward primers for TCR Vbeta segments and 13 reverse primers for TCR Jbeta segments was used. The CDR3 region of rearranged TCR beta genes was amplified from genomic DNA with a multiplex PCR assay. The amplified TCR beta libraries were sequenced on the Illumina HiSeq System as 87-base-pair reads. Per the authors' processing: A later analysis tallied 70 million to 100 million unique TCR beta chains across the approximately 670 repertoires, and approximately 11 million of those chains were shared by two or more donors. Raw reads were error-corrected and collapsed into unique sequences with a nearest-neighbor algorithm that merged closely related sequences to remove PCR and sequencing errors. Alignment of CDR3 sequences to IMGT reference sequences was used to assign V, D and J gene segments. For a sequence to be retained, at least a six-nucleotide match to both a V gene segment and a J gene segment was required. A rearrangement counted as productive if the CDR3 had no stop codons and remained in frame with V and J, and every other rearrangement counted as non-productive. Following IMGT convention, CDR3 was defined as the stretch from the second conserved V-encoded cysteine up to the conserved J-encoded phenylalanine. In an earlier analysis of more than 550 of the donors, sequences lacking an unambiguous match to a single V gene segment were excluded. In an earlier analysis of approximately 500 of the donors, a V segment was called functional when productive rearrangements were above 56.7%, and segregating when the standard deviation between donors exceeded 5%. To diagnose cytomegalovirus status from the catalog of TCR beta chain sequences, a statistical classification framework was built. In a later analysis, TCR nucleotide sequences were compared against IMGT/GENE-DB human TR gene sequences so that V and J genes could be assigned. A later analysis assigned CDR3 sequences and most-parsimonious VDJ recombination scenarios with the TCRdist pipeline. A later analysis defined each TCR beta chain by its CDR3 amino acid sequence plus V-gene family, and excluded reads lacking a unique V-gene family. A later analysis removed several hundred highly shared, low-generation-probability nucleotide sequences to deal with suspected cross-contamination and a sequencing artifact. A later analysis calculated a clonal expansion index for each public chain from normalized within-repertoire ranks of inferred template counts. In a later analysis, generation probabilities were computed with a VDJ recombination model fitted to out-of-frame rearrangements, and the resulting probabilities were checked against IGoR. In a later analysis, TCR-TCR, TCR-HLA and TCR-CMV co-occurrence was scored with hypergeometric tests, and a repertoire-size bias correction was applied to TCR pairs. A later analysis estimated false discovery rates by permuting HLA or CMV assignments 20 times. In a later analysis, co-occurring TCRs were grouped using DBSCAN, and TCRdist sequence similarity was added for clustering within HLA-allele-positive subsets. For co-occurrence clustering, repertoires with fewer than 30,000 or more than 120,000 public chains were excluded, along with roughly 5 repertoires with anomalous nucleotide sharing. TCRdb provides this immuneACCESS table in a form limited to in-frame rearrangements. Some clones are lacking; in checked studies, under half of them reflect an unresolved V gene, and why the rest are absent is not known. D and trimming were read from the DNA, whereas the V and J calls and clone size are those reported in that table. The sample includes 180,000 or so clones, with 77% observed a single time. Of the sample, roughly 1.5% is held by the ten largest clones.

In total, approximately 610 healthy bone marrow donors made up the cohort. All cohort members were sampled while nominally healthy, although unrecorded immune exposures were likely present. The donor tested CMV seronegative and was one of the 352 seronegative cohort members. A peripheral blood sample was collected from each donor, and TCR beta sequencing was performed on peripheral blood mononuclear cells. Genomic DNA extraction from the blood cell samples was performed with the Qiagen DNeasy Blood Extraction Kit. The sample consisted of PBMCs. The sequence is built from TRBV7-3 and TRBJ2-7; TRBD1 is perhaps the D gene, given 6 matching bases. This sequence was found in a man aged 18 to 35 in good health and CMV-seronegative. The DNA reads TGTGCCAGCAGCTTAACACCAACAGGGTACTACGAGCAGTACTTC. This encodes CASSLTPTGYYEQYF. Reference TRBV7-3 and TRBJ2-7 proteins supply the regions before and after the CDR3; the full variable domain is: GAGVSQTPSNKVTEKGKYVELRCDPISGHTALYWYRQSLGQGPEFLIYFQGTGAADDSGLPNDRFFAVRPEGSVSTLKIQRTERGDSAVYLCASSLTPTGYYEQYFGPGTRLTVT.